The clone carrying this T cell receptor beta chain counts as medium-sized. This sample is drawn from a study of neoadjuvant anti-PD-1 for oral cavity cancer. The protocol was immunoSEQ multiplex PCR, while the TCRdb copy is restricted to in-frame clones and leaves out a portion. The table lists roughly 6,600 clones, around 72% of them singletons. The CDR3 covers 18 residues. V lost 0 bases to trimming and J lost 1 base, with 19 bases between them. Germline lookup yields CDR1 SGHDT and CDR2 YYEEEE. Source: PBMCs, taken before nivolumab (anti-PD-1) treatment. The TCR originated in a person aged 40-85 years with oral cavity squamous cell carcinoma. The chain links TRBV5-6 to TRBJ1-2; the D gene is possibly TRBD1 (6 bases). The chain's CDR3 is CASSLGVRGRQLNYGYTF. CDR3 DNA sequence: TGTGCCAGCAGCTTGGGGGTCAGGGGCCGGCAACTTAACTATGGCTACACCTTC. Filled out from reference TRBV5-6 and TRBJ1-2, the complete variable domain reads DAGVTQSPTHLIKTRGQQVTLRCSPKSGHDTVSWYQQALGQGPQFIFQYYEEEERQRGNFPDRFSGHQFPNYSSELNVNALLLGDSALYLCASSLGVRGRQLNYGYTFGSGTRLTVV.